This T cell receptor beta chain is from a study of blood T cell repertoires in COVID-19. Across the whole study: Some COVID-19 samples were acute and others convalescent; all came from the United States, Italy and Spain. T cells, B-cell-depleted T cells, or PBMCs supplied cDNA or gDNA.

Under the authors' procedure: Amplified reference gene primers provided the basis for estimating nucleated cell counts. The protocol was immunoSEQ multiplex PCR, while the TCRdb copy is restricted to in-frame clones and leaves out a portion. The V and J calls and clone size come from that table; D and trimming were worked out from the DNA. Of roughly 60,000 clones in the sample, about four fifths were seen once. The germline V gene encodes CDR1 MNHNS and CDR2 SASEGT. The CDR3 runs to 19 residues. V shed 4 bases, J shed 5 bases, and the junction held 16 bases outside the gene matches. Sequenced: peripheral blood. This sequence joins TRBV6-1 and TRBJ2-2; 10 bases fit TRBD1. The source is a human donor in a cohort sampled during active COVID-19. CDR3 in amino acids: CASSALGYRQGAPTGELFF. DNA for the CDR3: TGTGCCAGCAGTGCCCTTGGTTATCGACAGGGGGCTCCGACCGGGGAGCTGTTTTTT.